This T cell receptor beta chain came from a study of blood T cells in healthy people across ages. General study results and limits: The study found more naive CD4+ cells and higher diversity in long-lived than aged donors.

With regard to this clonotype: The antigen remains undetermined.

This CDR3 comprises 16 residues. Germline lookup yields CDR1 LGHDT and CDR2 YNNKEL (reference sequence). V lost 1 base to trimming and J lost 4 bases, with 13 bases between them. For the second PCR, which ran for about 6 to 12 cycles, a sample-barcoded 5' primer and a J-beta primer mix were used. TCRdb reanalysed the 5' RACE reads using MiXCR and keeps one entry per CDR3 protein. The sample contains about 1,500,000 distinct CDR3 sequences, roughly 40% of which appear only once. The sample comprised blood. The sequence was obtained from a woman between 18 and 29 years old in good health. The genes are TRBV3-1 and TRBJ1-4; D gene unclear. The CDR3 sequence: CASSQVDEGFNEKLFF. The CDR3 nucleotides read TGTGCCAGCAGCCAAGTAGATGAAGGATTTAATGAAAAACTGTTTTTT.